This T cell receptor beta chain was obtained from a study of shared clonotypes between healthy human individuals. V lost 1 base to trimming and J lost 0 bases, with 1 base between them. There are 13 residues in the CDR3. Germline V gene lookup returns CDR1 MGHRA and CDR2 YSYEKL. TCRdb keeps only in-frame clones here, not all; method: immunoSEQ multiplex PCR. The data hold about 680,000 clones, with approximately 73% observed a single time. The clonotype comes from a woman in her twenties or thirties in good health. This chain uses TRBV4-1 with TRBJ2-4, with D hard to call. The sample was memory CD4+ T cells sorted from blood. Documented subset: CD45RA-negative fraction. The CDR3 region is CASSQVAKNIQYF. The CDR3 nucleotides are TGCGCCAGCAGCCAAGTAGCCAAAAACATTCAGTACTTC.